This TCR beta chain is from a study of T cells in Graves' hyperthyroidism and ophthalmopathy. This clonotype was detected many times. Between the trimmed V and J ends, which lost 1 base and 8 bases, there was a span of 11 bases. The CDR3 length is 14 residues. Amplified TCR beta CDR3 regions came from RNA transcripts. Using the HTBI primer set, a first-round RT-PCR was run on the TCR CDR3. TCRdb processed the multiplex PCR reads anew with MiXCR; each CDR3 protein has one entry. The sample contains approximately 620,000 distinct CDR3 sequences, roughly 13% of which appear only once. The chain couples TRBV12-3 or TRBV12-4 to TRBJ1-4; no clear D. The TCR sequence derives from a woman in her twenties or thirties with Graves' hyperthyroidism that later progressed to Graves' ophthalmopathy. Sequenced sample: blood. The CDR3 coding sequence is TGTGCCAGCAGTTTAGGCGCTATGGGGGAAAAACTGTTTTTT. Translated: CASSLGAMGEKLFF.